This is a list of T cell receptor beta chains from one sample in a study of cytomegalovirus exposure and HLA in healthy donors. The protocol was immunoSEQ multiplex PCR, while the TCRdb copy is restricted to in-frame clones and leaves out a portion. This table has roughly 140,000 clones, 70% to 85% appearing once. Sequenced material: PBMCs. These receptors were taken from a man aged 35-49 years in good health and CMV-seropositive. CDR3s include the opening cysteine and the closing phenylalanine or tryptophan. The order of the fields is clone size, D gene, V gene, J gene, CDR3 DNA, CDR3 protein. A D gene is named only where the DNA matches it firmly. A clone size is listed for some rows: how often the clone was seen (once, few, many), or a class if it is expanded.

>-|TRBD2|TRBV5-1|TRBJ2-5
TGCGCCAGCAGCTTAGGCGGGAGATCGGGAGAGACCCAGTACTTC
CASSLGGRSGETQYF
>-|TRBD1|TRBV5-1|TRBJ2-1
TGCGCCAGCAGCTTGGTTGGGACAGGGTTGAATGAGCAGTTCTTC
CASSLVGTGLNEQFF
>-|-|TRBV11-2|TRBJ1-5
TGTGCCAGCAGCTTGAGACTGTATCAGCCCCAGCATTTT
CASSLRLYQPQHF
>-|-|TRBV2|TRBJ2-2
TGTGCCAGCAGTCAAGGGGTGCTAGCGAACACCGGGGAGCTGTTTTTT
CASSQGVLANTGELFF
>-|TRBD1|TRBV6-5|TRBJ1-2
TGTGCCAGCAGTTACGGACAGGGGGCTTATGGCTACACCTTC
CASSYGQGAYGYTF
>-|-|TRBV27|TRBJ2-3
TGTGCCAGCAGGGTCCTAGCGCAAAGCACAGATACGCAGTATTTT
CASRVLAQSTDTQYF
>-|-|TRBV7-9|TRBJ1-2
TGTGCCAGCAGCTTAGGAGGCAGGGCCTATGGCTACACCTTC
CASSLGGRAYGYTF
>-|TRBD2|TRBV9|TRBJ2-7
TGTGCCAGCAGCGTAGATGACACCGGGAGGGAGCAGTACTTC
CASSVDDTGREQYF
>-|-|TRBV12-5|TRBJ2-5
TGTGCTAGTGGCCTGGGAGCTCTCGGCCAGTACTTC
CASGLGALGQYF
>-|TRBD2|TRBV5-1|TRBJ2-2
TGCGCCAGCAGCTCGGGACTAGCGGTTGACACCGGGGAGCTGTTTTTT
CASSSGLAVDTGELFF
>-|TRBD1|TRBV12-5|TRBJ2-1
TGTGCTAGTTCCCGACAGGGCCGATACAATGAGCAGTTCTTC
CASSRQGRYNEQFF
>few|TRBD2|TRBV30|TRBJ2-7
TGTGCCTGGAGTCCCGCGGGAGAAATCCACGAGCAGTACTTC
CAWSPAGEIHEQYF
>-|-|TRBV7-9|TRBJ1-2
TGTGCCAGCAGCCCACTGCAAGGCTACACCTTC
CASSPLQGYTF
>-|-|TRBV5-5|TRBJ2-3
TGTGCCAGCAGCTTGTCGGGGACAACTAGCACAGATACGCAGTATTTT
CASSLSGTTSTDTQYF
>-|-|TRBV2|TRBJ1-1
TGTGCCAGTTCAAGAGAAGGGCGGAGGGCTGAAGCTTTCTTT
CASSREGRRAEAFF
>once|-|TRBV7-9|TRBJ2-7
TGTGCCAGCAGCTTAAGCGGACAGAGAAGCTCCTACGAGCAGTACTTC
CASSLSGQRSSYEQYF
>-|TRBD1|TRBV7-6|TRBJ1-1
TGTGCCAGCAGCCCGGGACAGGGGAGGGCTTTCTTT
CASSPGQGRAFF
>few|-|TRBV15|TRBJ2-2
TGTGCCACCAGCGGTATACTCAGGGCGGCCGGGGAGCTGTTTTTT
CATSGILRAAGELFF
>-|TRBD2|TRBV7-9|TRBJ2-1
TGTGCCAGCAGCTCCTACACGGGCGGGGGGGCCCATGAGCAGTTCTTC
CASSSYTGGGAHEQFF
>once|-|TRBV5-5|TRBJ1-3
TGTGCCAGCCTTAGCTCTGGAAACACCATATATTTT
CASLSSGNTIYF
>-|TRBD1|TRBV7-9|TRBJ1-5
TGTGCCAGCAGCTTGTCCACAGGGGAACAGCCCCAGCATTTT
CASSLSTGEQPQHF
>-|TRBD1|TRBV9|TRBJ2-5
TGTGCCAGCAGCGGGACAGGGGAAGAGACCCAGTACTTC
CASSGTGEETQYF
>-|TRBD2|TRBV5-1|TRBJ2-1
TGCGCCAGCAGCTCGGGACTAGCGGGGGGCCACAATGAGCAGTTCTTC
CASSSGLAGGHNEQFF
>once|-|TRBV27|TRBJ2-2
TGTGCCAGCAGTTTACGGGGGACCGGGGAGCTGTTTTTT
CASSLRGTGELFF
>once|-|TRBV12-1|TRBJ1-4
TGTGCCAGCAGCCCTTTACCCGGGACAGCCTCAACTAATGAAAAACTGTTTTTT
CASSPLPGTASTNEKLFF
>-|TRBD1|TRBV7-2|TRBJ1-4
TGTGCCAGCAGCTTAAGTTACAGGGGAAATGAAAAACTGTTTTTT
CASSLSYRGNEKLFF
>-|TRBD2|TRBV10-3|TRBJ2-5
TGTGCCATCAGTGATACGGGGGGGCTAATCCAAGAGACCCAGTACTTC
CAISDTGGLIQETQYF
>-|TRBD1|TRBV30|TRBJ1-5
TGTGCCTGGAACCAAATGGGGACAGGGCTTAATCAGCCCCAGCATTTT
CAWNQMGTGLNQPQHF
>-|TRBD1|TRBV6-1|TRBJ1-1
TGTGCCAGTGGACAGGGGAACACTGAAGCTTTCTTT
CASGQGNTEAFF
>-|TRBD2|TRBV19|TRBJ2-7
TGTGCCAGTAGTACACTAGCGGGAGGATACGAGCAGTACTTC
CASSTLAGGYEQYF
>-|TRBD1|TRBV6-5|TRBJ2-7
TGTGCCAGCAGTTGGGACAGGGGAACTGCGCAGTACTTC
CASSWDRGTAQYF
>-|TRBD1|TRBV5-4|TRBJ1-2
TGTGCCAGCAGCTTGGGGGGACAGTCACAGGTTGGCTATGGCTACACCTTC
CASSLGGQSQVGYGYTF
>-|TRBD2|TRBV9|TRBJ2-2
TGTGCCAGCAGCGTAGTCCCCGCCGGGAGCGGGGGGGCCCGAACCGGGGAGCTGTTTTTT
CASSVVPAGSGGARTGELFF
>-|-|TRBV7-9|TRBJ1-1
TGTGCCAGCAGCTTAGGGCTAGAGAACACTGAAGCTTTCTTT
CASSLGLENTEAFF
>-|-|TRBV6-5|TRBJ1-4
TGTGCCAGCAGTTATTCCGGACACGGGAGTGAAAAACTGTTTTTT
CASSYSGHGSEKLFF
>-|TRBD1|TRBV5-4|TRBJ2-2
TGTGCCAGCAGCTTGGTTGACAGGGGCGACGCCGGGGAGCTGTTTTTT
CASSLVDRGDAGELFF
>-|TRBD2|TRBV4-1|TRBJ2-3
TGCGCCAGCAACCAGAGGGGACTAGCGGGGGGGATCATAGATACGCAGTATTTT
CASNQRGLAGGIIDTQYF
>-|TRBD1|TRBV5-1|TRBJ2-3
TGCGCCAGCAGCTTGGATCAGGGGGCAGATACGCAGTATTTT
CASSLDQGADTQYF
>-|-|TRBV9|TRBJ2-1
TGTGCCAGCAGCGTAGCTCCGCGGAGAGGGAACCCCTACAATGAGCAGTTCTTC
CASSVAPRRGNPYNEQFF
>-|-|TRBV30|TRBJ1-2
TGTGCCTGGAAAAGTATGGACTCGGTAGGAGGCTATGGCTACACCTTC
CAWKSMDSVGGYGYTF
>-|TRBD2|TRBV13|TRBJ2-3
TGTGCCAGCAGCTCCGTGGGTCTAGCGGGAGACCCCCAAGATACGCAGTATTTT
CASSSVGLAGDPQDTQYF
>-|-|TRBV9|TRBJ1-1
TGTGCCAGCAGCGCCGGACAGATGAACACTGAAGCTTTCTTT
CASSAGQMNTEAFF